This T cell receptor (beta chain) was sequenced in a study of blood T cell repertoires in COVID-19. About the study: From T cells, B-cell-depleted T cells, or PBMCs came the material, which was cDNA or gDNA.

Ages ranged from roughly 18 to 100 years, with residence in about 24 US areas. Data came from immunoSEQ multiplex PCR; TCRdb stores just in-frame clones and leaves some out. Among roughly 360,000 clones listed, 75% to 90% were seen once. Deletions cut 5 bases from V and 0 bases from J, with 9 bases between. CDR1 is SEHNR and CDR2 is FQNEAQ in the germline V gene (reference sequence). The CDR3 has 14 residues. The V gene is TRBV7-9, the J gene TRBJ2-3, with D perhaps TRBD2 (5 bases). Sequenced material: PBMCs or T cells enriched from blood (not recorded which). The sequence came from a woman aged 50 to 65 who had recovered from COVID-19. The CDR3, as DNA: TGTGCCAGCAGCCAGGCGGGCAGCACAGATACGCAGTATTTT. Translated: CASSQAGSTDTQYF.